This paragraph reports one T cell receptor beta chain. This specimen belongs to a study of regulatory T cells in long-lasting Graves disease. Time point here: persistent/refractory GD, antithyroid drugs over 5 years with positive TRAb. PBMC-derived RNA was used for the TCR library. The CDR3 has 14 amino acids. Germline lookup yields CDR1 DFQATT and CDR2 SNEGSKA (reference sequence). V shed 1 base, J shed 3 bases, and the junction held 5 bases outside the gene matches. The TCR beta library used iRepertoire HTBI primers with Arm-PCR amplification of CDR3. TCRdb itself ran the multiplex PCR reads through MiXCR, one entry per CDR3 protein. The repertoire has 250,000 to 300,000 distinct CDR3 sequences, around 20% of them found once; the top ten carry roughly three fifths.

The chain has TRBV20-1 and TRBJ2-7; 8 nucleotides line up with TRBD2. The receptor's source is a female donor with Graves disease. Sequenced material: peripheral blood mononuclear cells (PBMCs), taken when the disease was refractory, from a patient treated with antithyroid drugs. CDR3 residues: CSARGLAGSYEQYF. The DNA of the CDR3 is TGCAGTGCTAGAGGGTTAGCGGGAAGCTACGAGCAGTACTTC.